This T cell receptor (beta chain) was obtained from a study of T cells in Graves' hyperthyroidism and ophthalmopathy. Amplified TCR beta CDR3 regions derived from RNA transcripts. The study used the HTBI primer set for a first-round RT-PCR of the TCR CDR3. TCRdb re-called the multiplex PCR reads through MiXCR, storing one row per CDR3 protein. The data hold a few hundred thousand distinct CDR3 sequences, with 15% to 18% observed a single time. The source of the PBMCs was more than 9.5 ml of fresh peripheral blood. Trimming left V 0 bases short and J 6 bases short, with 10 bases between. This CDR3 region has 14 residues. Germline CDR1 SGHRS, CDR2 YFSETQ.

This chain joins TRBV5-1 and TRBJ2-1, with D tentatively TRBD2 (6 bases). The specimen was blood. This TCR derives from a woman in her thirties with Graves' hyperthyroidism. Written as DNA, the CDR3 is TGCGCCAGCAGCTTGGCGGGGGAAACCAATGAGCAGTTCTTC. Translation: CASSLAGETNEQFF.